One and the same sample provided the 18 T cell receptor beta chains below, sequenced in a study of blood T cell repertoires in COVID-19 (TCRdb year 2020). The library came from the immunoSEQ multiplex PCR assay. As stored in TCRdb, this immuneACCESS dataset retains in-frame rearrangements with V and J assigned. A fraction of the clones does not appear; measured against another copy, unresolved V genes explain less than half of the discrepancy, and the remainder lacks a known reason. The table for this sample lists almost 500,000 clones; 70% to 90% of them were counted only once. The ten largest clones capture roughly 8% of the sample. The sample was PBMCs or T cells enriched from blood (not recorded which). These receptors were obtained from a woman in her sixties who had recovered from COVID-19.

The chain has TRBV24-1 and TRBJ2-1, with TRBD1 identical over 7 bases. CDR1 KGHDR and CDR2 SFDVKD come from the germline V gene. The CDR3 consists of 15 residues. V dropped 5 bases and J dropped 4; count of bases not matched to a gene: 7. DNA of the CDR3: TGTGCCACCAGTGGAGAGGGACAGATTTACAATGAGCAGTTCTTC. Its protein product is CATSGEGQIYNEQFF.

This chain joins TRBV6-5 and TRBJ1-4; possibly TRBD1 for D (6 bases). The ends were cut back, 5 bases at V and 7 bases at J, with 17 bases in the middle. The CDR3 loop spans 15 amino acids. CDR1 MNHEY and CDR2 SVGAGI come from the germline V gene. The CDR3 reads CASSTTGRGSEKLFF. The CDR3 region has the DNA TGTGCCAGCAGTACAACAGGGAGGGGTAGTGAAAAACTGTTTTTT.

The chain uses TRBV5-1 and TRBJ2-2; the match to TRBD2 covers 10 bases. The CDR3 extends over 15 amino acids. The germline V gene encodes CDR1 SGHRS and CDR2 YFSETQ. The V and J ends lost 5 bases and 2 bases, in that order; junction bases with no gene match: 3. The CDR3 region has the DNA TGCGCCAGCAGGCTAGCGGGGGCCAACACCGGGGAGCTGTTTTTT. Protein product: CASRLAGANTGELFF.

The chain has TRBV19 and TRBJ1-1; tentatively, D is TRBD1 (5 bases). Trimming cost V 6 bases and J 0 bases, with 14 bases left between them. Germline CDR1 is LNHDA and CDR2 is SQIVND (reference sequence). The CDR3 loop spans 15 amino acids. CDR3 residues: CASRNPGGLNTEAFF. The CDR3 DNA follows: TGTGCCAGTAGGAACCCCGGGGGTTTGAACACTGAAGCTTTCTTT.

The CDR3 sequence: CASSRKGEAFF. DNA of the CDR3: TGTGCCAGCAGCCGCAAGGGGGAAGCTTTCTTT. The rearrangement joins TRBV3-1 (or the pseudogene TRBV3-2) to TRBJ1-1; a weak D match, TRBD1 (5 bases). With 4 bases removed from V and 8 bases from J, the gap between germline ends came to 8 bases. The V gene's germline CDR1 is LGHDT and CDR2 YNNKEL (reference sequence). The CDR3 has 11 amino acids.

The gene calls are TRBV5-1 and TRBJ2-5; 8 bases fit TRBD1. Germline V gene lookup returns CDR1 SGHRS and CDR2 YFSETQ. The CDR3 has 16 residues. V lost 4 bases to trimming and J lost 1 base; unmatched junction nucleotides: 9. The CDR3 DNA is TGCGCCAGCAGCCCAGGACAGGGAAACATCCAAGAGACCCAGTACTTC. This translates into CASSPGQGNIQETQYF. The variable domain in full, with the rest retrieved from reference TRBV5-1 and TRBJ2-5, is KAGVTQTPRYLIKTRGQQVTLSCSPISGHRSVSWYQQTPGQGLQFLFEYFSETQRNKGNFPGRFSGRQFSNSRSEMNVSTLELGDSALYLCASSPGQGNIQETQYFGPGTRLLVL.

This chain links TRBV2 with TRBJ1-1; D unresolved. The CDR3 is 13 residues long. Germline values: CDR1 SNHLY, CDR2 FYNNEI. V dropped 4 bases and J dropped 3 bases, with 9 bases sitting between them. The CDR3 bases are TGTGCCAGCAGTGGTGAAAGCTACACTGAAGCTTTCTTT. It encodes CASSGESYTEAFF.

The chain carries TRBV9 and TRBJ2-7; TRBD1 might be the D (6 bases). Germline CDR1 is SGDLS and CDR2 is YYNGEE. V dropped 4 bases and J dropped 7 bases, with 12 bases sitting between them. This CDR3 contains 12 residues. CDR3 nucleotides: TGTGCCAGCAGCTTCCCAGGGGTGGAGCAGTACTTC. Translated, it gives CASSFPGVEQYF.

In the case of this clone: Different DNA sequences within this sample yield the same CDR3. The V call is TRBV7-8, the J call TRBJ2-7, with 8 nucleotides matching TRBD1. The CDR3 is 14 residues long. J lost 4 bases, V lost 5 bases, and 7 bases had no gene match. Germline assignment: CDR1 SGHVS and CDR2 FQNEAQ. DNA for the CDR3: TGTGCCAGCAGCCCCGGGACAGGTCTATACGAGCAGTACGTC. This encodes CASSPGTGLYEQYV.

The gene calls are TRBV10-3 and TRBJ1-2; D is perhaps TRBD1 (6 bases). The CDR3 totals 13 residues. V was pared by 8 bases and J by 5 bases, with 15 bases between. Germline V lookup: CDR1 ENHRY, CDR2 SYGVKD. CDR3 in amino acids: CAIGDTDPYGYTF. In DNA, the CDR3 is TGTGCCATCGGGGACACCGACCCATATGGCTACACCTTC.

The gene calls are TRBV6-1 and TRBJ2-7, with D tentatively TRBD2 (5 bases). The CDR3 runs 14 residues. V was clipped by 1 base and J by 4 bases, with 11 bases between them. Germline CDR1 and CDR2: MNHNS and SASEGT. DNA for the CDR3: TGTGCCAGCAGTGAAGGGCCCAGCGGATACGAGCAGTACTTC. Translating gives CASSEGPSGYEQYF.

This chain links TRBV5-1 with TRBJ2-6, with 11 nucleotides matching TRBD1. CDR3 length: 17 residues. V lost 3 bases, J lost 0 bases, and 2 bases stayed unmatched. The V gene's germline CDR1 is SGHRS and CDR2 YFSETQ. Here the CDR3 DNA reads TGCGCCAGCAGCTGGACAGGGGGCTCCTCTGGGGCCAACGTCCTGACTTTC. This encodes CASSWTGGSSGANVLTF.

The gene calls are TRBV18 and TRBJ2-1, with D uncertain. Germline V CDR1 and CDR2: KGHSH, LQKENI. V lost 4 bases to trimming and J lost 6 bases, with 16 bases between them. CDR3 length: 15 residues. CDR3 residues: CASSHNQVVSNEQFF. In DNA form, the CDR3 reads TGTGCCAGCTCACACAACCAGGTTGTCAGCAATGAGCAGTTCTTC.

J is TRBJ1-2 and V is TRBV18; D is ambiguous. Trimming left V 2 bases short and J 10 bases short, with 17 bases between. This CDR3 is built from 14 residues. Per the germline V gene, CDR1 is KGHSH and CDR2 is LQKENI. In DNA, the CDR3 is TGTGCCAGCTCACCAGGATCGGGGTCCAAAGACTACACCTTC. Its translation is CASSPGSGSKDYTF.

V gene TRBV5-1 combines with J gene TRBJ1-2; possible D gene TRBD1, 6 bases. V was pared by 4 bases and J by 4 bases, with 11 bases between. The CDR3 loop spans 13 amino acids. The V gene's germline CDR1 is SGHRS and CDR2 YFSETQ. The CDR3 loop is CASSPLGGYGYTF. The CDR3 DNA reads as TGCGCCAGCAGCCCATTAGGGGGCTATGGCTACACCTTC.

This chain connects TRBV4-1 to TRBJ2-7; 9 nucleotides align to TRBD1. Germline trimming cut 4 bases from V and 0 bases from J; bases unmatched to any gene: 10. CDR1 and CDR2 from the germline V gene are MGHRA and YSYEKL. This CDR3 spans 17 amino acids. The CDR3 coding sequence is TGCGCCAGCAGCCTCGGCGGGACAGGGACTCTCTCCTACGAGCAGTACTTC. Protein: CASSLGGTGTLSYEQYF.

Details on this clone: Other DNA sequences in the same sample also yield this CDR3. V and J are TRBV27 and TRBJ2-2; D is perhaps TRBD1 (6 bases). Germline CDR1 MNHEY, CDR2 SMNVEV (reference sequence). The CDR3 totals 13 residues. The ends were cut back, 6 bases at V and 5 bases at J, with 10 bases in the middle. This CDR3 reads CASSLRGTGELFF. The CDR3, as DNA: TGTGCCAGCAGCTTAAGGGGGACCGGGGAGCTGTTTTTT.

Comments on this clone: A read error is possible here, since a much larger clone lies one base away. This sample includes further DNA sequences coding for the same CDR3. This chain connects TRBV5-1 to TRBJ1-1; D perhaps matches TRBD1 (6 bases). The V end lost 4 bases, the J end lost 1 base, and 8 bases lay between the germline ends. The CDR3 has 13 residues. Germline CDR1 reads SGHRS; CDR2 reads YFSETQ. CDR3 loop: CASSLQGNTEAFF. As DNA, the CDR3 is TGCGCCAGCAGCCTACAGGGGAACACTGAAGCTTTCTTT.